The present entry profiles one T cell receptor (beta chain) with its context. The specificity of this receptor is unknown. Base qualities are not provided; no much larger clone lies one nucleotide away. This sample is part of a study of blood T cell repertoires in COVID-19 (dated by TCRdb to about 2020). Study-wide context: Samples covering the acute and convalescent phases of COVID-19 were provided by collaborators in the United States, Italy and Spain. The material from the prospective study consisted of cDNA or gDNA derived from T cells, B-cell-depleted T cells, or PBMCs. Deeply sampled blood TCRbeta repertoires from subjects exposed to, actively infected with, or recovered from COVID-19 were included in the dataset. The repertoires were released in a freely available public database intended as a resource for research on the immune response to SARS-CoV-2. The samples were drawn from the first 160 participants of the ongoing ImmuneRACE study and from some 1,300 subjects provided by 6 global collaborators. Nearly every sample came with metadata listing a de-identified subject ID, COVID-19 status, age in years and sex. Where available, HLA class I and class II types were obtained from metadata supplied by the sample provider rather than from assay-based typing. Broad study findings and their caveats: How much clinical and demographic metadata was included differed by source and by participant, and the metadata was provided uncurated.

The germline V gene yields LGHNA for CDR1 and YNFKEQ for CDR2. Ends trimmed: V by 1 base, J by 2 bases; bases unmatched to a gene: 4. The CDR3 sequence holds 15 residues, the cysteine and phenylalanine included. Only the CDR3 DNA stays, 45 bases, in frame from base 1. Whole blood was collected in K2EDTA tubes by collaborating institutions according to the institutions' own protocols. For TCRbeta analysis, collaborators shipped samples in one of three forms: frozen whole blood, isolated PBMCs, or DNA extracted from either of those sample types. TCRbeta CDR3 regions were amplified from genomic DNA using the immunoSEQ Assay, a bias-controlled multiplex PCR. In the paper's pipeline: The number of nucleated cells in each sample was estimated by amplification of reference gene primers within the assay. To quantify the absolute abundance of each unique TCRbeta CDR3 rearrangement, sequence reads were collapsed and filtered. For each sample, productive Simpson clonality was calculated as the square root of Simpson's diversity index over productive rearrangements. Held by TCRdb, this immuneACCESS table contains in-frame sequences only and omits some clones. Under half of the omission traces to an unresolved V gene where checked; the cause of the rest is unknown. V and J calls and clone size are those listed in that table; D and trimming were worked out from the DNA. The sample includes tens of thousands of clones, with roughly 80% observed a single time. Around 13% of the sample is taken by the ten largest.

The sample was peripheral blood. The source of this sequence is a human donor in a cohort sampled during active COVID-19. The receptor chain draws on TRBV4-2 and TRBJ1-2, and 7 bases in between align with TRBD1. The DNA is as follows: TGTGCCAGCAGCCAAGGTGAGGGGGCGAACTATGGCTACACCTTC. The translation is CASSQGEGANYGYTF.